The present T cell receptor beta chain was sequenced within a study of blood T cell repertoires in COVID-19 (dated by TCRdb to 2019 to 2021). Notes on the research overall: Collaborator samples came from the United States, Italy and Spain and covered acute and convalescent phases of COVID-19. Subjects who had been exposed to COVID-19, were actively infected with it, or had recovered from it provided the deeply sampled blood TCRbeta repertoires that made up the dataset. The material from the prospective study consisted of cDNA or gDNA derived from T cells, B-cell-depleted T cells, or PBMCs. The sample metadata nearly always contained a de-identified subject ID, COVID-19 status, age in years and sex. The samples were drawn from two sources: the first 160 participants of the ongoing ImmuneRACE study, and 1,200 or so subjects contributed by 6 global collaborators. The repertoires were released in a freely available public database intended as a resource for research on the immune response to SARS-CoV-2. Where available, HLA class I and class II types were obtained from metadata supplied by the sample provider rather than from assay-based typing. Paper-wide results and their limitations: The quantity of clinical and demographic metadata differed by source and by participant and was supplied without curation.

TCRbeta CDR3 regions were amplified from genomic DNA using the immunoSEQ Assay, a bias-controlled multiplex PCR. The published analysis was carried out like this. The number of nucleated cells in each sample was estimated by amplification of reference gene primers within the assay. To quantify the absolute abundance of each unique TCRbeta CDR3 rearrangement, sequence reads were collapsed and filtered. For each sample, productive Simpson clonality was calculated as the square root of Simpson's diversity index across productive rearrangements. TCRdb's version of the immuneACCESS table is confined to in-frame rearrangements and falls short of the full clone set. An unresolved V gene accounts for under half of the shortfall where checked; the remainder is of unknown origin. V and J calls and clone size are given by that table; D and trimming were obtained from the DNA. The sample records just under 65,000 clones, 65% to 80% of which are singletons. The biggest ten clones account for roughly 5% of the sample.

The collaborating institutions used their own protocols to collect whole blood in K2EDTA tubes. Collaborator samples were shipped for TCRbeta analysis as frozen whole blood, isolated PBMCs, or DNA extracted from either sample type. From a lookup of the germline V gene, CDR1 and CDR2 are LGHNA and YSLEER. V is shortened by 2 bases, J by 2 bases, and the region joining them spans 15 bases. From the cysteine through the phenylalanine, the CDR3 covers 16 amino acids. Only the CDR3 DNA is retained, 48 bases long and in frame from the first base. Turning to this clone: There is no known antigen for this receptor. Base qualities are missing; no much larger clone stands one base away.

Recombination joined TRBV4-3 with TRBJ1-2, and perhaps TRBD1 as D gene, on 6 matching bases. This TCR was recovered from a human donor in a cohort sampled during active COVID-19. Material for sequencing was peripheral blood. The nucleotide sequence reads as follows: TGCGCCAGCAGCCAAAGCCCATCTGGGGGCAACTATGGCTACACCTTC. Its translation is CASSQSPSGGNYGYTF.